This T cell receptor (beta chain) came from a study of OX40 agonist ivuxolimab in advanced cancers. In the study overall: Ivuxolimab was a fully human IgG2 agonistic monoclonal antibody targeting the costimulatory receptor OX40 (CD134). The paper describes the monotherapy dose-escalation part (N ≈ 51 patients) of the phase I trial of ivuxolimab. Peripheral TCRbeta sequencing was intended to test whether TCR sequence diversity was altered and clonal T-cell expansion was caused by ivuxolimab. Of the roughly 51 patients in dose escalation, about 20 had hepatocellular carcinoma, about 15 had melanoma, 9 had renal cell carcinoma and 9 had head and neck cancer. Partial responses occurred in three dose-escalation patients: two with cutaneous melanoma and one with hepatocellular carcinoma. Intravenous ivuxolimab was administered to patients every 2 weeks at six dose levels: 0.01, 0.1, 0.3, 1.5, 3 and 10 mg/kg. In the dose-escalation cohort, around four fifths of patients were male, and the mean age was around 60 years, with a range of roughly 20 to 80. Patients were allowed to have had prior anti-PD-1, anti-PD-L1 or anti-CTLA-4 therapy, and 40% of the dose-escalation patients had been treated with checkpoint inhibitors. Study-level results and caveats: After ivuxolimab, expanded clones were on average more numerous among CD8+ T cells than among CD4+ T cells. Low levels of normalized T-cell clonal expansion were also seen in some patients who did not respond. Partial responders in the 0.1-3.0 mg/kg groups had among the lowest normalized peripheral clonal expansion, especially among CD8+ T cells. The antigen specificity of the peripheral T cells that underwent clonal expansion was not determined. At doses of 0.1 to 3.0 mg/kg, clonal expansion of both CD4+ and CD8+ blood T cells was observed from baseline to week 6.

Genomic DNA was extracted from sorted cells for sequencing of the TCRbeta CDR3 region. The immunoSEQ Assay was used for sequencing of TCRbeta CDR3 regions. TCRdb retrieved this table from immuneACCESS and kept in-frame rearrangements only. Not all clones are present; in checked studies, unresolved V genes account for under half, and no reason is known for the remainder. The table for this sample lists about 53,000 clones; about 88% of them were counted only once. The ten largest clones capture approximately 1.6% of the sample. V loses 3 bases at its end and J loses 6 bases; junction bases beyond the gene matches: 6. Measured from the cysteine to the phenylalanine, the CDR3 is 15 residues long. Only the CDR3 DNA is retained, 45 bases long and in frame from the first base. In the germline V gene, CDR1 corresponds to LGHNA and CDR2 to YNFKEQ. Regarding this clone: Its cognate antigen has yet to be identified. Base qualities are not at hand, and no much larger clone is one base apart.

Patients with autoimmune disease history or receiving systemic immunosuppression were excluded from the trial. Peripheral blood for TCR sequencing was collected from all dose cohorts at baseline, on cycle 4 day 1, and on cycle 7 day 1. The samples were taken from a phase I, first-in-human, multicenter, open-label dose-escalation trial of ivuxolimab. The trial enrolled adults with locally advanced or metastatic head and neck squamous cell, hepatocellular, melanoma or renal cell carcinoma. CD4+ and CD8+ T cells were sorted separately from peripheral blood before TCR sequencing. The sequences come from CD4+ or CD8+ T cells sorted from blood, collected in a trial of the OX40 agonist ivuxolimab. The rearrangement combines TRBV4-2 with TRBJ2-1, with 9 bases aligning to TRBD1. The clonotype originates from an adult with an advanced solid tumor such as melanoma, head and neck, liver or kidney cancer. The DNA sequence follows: TGTGCCAGCAGCCATGGACAGGGGTATATCAATGAGCAGTTCTTC. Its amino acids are CASSHGQGYINEQFF.